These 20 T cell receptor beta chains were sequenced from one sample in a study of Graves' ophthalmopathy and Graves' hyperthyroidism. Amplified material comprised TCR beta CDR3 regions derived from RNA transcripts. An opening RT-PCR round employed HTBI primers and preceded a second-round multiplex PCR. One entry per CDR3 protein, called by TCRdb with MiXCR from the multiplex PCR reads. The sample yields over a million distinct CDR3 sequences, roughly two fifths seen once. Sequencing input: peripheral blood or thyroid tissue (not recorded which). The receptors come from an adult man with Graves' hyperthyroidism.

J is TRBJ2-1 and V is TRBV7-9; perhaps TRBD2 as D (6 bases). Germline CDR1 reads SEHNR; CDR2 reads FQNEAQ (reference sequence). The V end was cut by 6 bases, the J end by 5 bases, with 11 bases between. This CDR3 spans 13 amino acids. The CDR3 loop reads CASRLAVNNEQFF. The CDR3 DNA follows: TGTGCCAGCAGACTAGCTGTCAACAATGAGCAGTTCTTC.

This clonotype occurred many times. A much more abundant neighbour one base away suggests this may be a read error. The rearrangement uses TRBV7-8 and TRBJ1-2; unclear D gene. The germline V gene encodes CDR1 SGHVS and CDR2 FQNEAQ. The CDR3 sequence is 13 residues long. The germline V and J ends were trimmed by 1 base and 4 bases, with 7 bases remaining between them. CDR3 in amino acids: CASSLDGSYGYTF. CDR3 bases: TGTGCCAGCAGCTTAGACGGGAGCTATGGCTACACCTTC.

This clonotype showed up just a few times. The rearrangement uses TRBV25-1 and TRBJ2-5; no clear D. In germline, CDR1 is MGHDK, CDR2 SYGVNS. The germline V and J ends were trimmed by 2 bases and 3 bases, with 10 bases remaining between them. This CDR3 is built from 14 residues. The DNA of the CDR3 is TGTGCCAGCAGTGAAACCGGGCAGAAAGAGACCCAGTACTTC. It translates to CASSETGQKETQYF.

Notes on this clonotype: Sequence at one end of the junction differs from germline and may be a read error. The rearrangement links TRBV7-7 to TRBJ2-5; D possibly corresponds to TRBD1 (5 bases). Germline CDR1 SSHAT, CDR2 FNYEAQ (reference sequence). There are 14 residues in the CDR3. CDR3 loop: CTSSFRVGRETQYF. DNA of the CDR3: TGTACCAGCAGTTTTCGGGTGGGGCGAGAGACCCAGTACTTC. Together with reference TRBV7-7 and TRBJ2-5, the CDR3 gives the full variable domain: GAGVSQSPRYKVTKRGQDVTLRCDPISSHATLYWYQQALGQGPEFLTYFNYEAQPDKSGLPSDRFSAERPEGSISTLTIQRTEQRDSAMYRCTSSFRVGRETQYFGPGTRLLVL.

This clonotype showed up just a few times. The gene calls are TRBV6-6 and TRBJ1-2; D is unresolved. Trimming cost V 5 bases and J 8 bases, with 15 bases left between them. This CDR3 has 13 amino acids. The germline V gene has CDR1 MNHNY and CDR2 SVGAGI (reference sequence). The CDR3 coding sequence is TGTGCCAGCAGTACCTTTGAGGGCGGGGGCTACACCTTC. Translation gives CASSTFEGGGYTF.

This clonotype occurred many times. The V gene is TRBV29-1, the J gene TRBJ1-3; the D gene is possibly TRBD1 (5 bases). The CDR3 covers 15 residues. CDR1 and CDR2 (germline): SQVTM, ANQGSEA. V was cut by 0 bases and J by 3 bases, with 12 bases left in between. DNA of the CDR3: TGCAGCGTTGAAGAATGGGGCCATCTTGGAAACACCATATATTTT. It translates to CSVEEWGHLGNTIYF.

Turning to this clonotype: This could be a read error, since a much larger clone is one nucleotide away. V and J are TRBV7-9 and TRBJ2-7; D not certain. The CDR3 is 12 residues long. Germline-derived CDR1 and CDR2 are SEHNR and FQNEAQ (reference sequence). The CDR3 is CAGSQVTNEQYF. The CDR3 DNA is TGTGCCGGCAGCCAAGTGACAAACGAGCAGTACTTC.

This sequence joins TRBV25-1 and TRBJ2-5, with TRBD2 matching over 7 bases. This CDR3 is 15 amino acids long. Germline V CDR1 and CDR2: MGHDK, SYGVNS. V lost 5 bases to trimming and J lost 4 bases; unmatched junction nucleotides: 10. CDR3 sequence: CASSFLGGGIETQYF. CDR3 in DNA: TGTGCCAGCAGTTTTCTGGGGGGAGGGATAGAGACCCAGTACTTC.

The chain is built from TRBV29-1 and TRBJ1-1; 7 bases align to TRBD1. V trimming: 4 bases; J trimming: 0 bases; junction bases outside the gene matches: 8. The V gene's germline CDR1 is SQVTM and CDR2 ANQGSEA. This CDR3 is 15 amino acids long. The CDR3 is CSVAGGTLMNTEAFF. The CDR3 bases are TGCAGCGTTGCAGGGGGTACCCTTATGAACACTGAAGCTTTCTTT.

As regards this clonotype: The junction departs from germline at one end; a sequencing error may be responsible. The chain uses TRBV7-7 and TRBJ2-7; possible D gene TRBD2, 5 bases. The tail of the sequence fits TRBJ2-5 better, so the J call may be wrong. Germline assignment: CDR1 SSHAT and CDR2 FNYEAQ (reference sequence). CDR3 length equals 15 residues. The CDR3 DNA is TGTGCTAGCAGCAGGATAGGGAGTGAACAAGAGACCCAGTACTTC. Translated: CASSRIGSEQETQYF.

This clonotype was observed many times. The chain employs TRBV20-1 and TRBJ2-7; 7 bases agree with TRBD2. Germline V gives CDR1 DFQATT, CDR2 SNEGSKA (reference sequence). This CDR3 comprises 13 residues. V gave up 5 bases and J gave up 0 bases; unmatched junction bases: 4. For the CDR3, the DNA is TGCAGTGCTTCAGCGGGACGCTCCTACGAGCAGTACTTC. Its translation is CSASAGRSYEQYF.

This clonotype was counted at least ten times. CDR3 sequence: CSATRLAGAGEQYF. DNA of the CDR3: TGCAGTGCCACCCGACTAGCGGGAGCCGGCGAGCAGTACTTC. This chain joins TRBV20-1 and TRBJ2-7; the match to TRBD2 covers 12 bases. Germline CDR1 reads DFQATT; CDR2 reads SNEGSKA (reference sequence). The ends lost 6 bases at V and 6 bases at J; junction bases unmatched: 9. The length of the CDR3 is 14 residues.

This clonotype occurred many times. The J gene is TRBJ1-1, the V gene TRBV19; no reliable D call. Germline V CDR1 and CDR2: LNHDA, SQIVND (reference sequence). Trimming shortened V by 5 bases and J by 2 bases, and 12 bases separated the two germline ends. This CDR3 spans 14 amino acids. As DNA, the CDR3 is TGTGCCAGTAGTGACAATTATGGCAACACTGAAGCTTTCTTT. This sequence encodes CASSDNYGNTEAFF.

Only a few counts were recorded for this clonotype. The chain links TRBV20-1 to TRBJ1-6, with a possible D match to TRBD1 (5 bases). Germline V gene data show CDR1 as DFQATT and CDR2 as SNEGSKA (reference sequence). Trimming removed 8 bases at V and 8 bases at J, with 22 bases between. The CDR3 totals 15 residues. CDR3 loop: CSSGRPGGRDSPLHF. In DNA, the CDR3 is TGCAGTTCCGGTAGACCCGGGGGTCGGGATTCACCCCTCCACTTT.

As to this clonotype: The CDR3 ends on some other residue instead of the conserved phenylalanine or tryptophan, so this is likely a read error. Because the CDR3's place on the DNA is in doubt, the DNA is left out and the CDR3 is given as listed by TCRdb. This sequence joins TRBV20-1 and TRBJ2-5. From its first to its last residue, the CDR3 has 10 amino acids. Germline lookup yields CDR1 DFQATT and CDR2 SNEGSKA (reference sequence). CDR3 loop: CSAREMGPDY.

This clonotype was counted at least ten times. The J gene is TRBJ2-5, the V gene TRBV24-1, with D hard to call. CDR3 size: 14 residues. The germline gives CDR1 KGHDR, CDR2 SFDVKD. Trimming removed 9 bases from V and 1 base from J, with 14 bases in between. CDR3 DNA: TGTGCCACCCCTAATAGGGTTCCCCAAGAGACCCAGTACTTC. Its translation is CATPNRVPQETQYF.

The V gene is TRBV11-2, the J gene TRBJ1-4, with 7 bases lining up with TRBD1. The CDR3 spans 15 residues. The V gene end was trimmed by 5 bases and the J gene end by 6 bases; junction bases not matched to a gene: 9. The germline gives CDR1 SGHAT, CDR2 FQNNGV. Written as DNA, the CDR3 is TGTGCCAGCAGCGCACTCCGGGACAGCTATGAAAAACTGTTTTTT. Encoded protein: CASSALRDSYEKLFF.

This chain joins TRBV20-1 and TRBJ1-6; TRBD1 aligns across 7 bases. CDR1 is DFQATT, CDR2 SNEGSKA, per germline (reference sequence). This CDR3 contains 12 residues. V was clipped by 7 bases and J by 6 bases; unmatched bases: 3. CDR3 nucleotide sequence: TGCAGTGAGACAGGGATTAATTCACCCCTCCACTTT. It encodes CSETGINSPLHF.

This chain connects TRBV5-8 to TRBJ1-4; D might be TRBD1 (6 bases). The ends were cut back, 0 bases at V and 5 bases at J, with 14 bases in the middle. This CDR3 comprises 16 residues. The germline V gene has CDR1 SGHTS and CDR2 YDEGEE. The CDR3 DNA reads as TGTGCCAGCAGCTTGGTAACCGGGGGGCCGAATGAAAAACTGTTTTTT. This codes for CASSLVTGGPNEKLFF.

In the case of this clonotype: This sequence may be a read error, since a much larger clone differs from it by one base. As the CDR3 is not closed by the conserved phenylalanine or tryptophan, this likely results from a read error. The CDR3 nucleotides are TGCGCCAGCAGCCCTTGGGACAGGACCCAAGAGACCCAGTACCTC. Protein: CASSPWDRTQETQYL. The J gene is TRBJ2-5, the V gene TRBV4-1, with 8 bases fitting TRBD1. Trimming at V came to 4 bases and at J to 1 base, leaving 5 bases not matched to a gene. The CDR3 is 15 residues long. CDR1 and CDR2 from the germline V gene are MGHRA and YSYEKL.